The entry below gives a single T cell receptor (beta chain) sequence along with its context. The antigen is undetermined. The entry originates in a study of glioma-infiltrating T cells after dendritic cell vaccination. Findings and caveats of the study: Higher TCR clonality did not directly relate to longer survival.

Repertoires were generated with immunoSEQ multiplex PCR, while TCRdb's copy carries only in-frame clones and drops some. This table has tens of thousands of clones, less than 90% appearing once. Sample time point: after dendritic cell vaccination, including at tumor progression/relapse. The sequencing used blood, collected after dendritic cell vaccination. This TCR came from a human donor with glioblastoma.

The CDR3 region is CASSEYGGLRSSYNEQFF. The CDR3 bases are TGTGCCAGCAGTGAATATGGGGGACTCCGGAGCTCCTACAATGAGCAGTTCTTC. The V gene is TRBV25-1, the J gene TRBJ2-1; maybe TRBD2 (6 bases). CDR3 length: 18 residues. Trimming removed 0 bases from V and 0 bases from J, with 15 bases in between. The germline gives CDR1 MGHDK, CDR2 SYGVNS.